Described below is a single T cell receptor (beta chain) sequence and its context. What it binds is unknown. Cultured CD4+ T cell DNA was sequenced using the Oncomine TCR Beta short-read assay. TCRdb re-called the PCR reads with MiXCR, one entry per CDR3 protein. The sample has approximately 16,000 distinct CDR3 sequences, about four fifths seen once; the top ten hold 15% to 20%. As to treatment: roughly 10-day PBMC culture with coronavirus spike peptide pools or control peptides (ViraFEST assay). The authors cultured around 2.1 million PBMCs per well with 7.5 to 10 IU/ml IL-2 and 8 to 10 ug/ml peptide pools. V lost 6 bases to trimming and J lost 4 bases; unmatched junction nucleotides: 11. The V gene's germline CDR1 is SGHAT and CDR2 FQNNGV. The CDR3 is 15 residues long. The sample originates from a study of vaccination and CD4 T cells after COVID-19. Study details: Between diagnosis and the drawing of post-COVID samples lay a median 101 days (range 35 to 161).

J is TRBJ2-7 and V is TRBV11-2; 8 bases match TRBD2. This clonotype was sampled from a human donor who had recovered from COVID-19. Source material: CD4+ T cells from blood, cultured in vitro. The DNA of the CDR3 is TGTGCCAGCAGACCCTTAGCGGGACCTCTATACGAGCAGTACTTC. Its translation: CASRPLAGPLYEQYF.